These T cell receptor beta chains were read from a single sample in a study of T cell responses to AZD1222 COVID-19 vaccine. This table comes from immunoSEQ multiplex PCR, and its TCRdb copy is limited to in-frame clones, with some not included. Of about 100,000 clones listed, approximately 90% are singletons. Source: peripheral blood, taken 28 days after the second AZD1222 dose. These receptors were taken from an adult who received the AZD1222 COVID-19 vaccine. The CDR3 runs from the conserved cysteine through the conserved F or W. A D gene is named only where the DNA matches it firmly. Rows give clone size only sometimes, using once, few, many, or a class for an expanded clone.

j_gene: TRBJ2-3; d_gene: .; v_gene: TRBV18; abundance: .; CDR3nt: TGTGCCAGCTCGCCCGTGGACAGAAACACAGATACGCAGTATTTT; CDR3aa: CASSPVDRNTDTQYF
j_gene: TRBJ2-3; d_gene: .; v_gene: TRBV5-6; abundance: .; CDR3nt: TGTGCCAGCAGCTTGGTTAAGGGGGCAGATACGCAGTATTTT; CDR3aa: CASSLVKGADTQYF
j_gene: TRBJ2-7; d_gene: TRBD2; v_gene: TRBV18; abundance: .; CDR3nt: TGTGCCAGCTCAGCAACGTCCGGGACTAGCGGCTCCTACGAGCAGTACTTC; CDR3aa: CASSATSGTSGSYEQYF
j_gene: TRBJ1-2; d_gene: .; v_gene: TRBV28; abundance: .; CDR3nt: TGTGCCAGCAGTCCCTCGTCCCGCGGCTACACCTTC; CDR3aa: CASSPSSRGYTF
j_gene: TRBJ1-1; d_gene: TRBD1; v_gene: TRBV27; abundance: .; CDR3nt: TGTGCCAGCAGTGCCTGGGGACAGACGAACACTGAAGCTTTCTTT; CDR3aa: CASSAWGQTNTEAFF
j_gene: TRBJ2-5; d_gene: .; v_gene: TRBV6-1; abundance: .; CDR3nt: TGTGCCAGCAGTGAAGGGCCGGGGAGGCAGGAGACCCAGTACTTC; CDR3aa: CASSEGPGRQETQYF
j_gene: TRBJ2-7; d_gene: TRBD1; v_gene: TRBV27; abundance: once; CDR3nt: TGTGCCAGCTCCTCCCCTTTGACAGGGACCTACGAGCAGTACTTC; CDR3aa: CASSSPLTGTYEQYF
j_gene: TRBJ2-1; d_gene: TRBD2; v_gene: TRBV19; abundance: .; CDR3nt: TGTGCCAGTAGTACCCTGACTAGCGGATACTACAATGAGCAGTTCTTC; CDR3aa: CASSTLTSGYYNEQFF
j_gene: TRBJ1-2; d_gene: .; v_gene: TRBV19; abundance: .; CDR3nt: TGTGCCAGTACTCTCGGGGCCGTCTTCTATGGCTACACCTTC; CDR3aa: CASTLGAVFYGYTF
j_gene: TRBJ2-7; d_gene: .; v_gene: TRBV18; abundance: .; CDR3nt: TGTGCCAGCTCTTCAGGGTACCCCTACGAGCAGTACTTC; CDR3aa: CASSSGYPYEQYF
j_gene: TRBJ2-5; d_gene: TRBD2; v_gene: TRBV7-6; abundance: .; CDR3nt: TGTGCCAGCAGCTCCAGACTAGCGGGCGAGACCCAGTACTTC; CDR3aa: CASSSRLAGETQYF
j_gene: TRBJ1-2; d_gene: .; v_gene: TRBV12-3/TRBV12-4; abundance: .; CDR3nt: TGTGCCAGCAGTTTAGGGGAGAGCTACACCTTC; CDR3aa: CASSLGESYTF
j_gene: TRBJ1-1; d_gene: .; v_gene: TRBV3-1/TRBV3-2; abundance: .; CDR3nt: TGTGCCAGCAGCCAAGTGAGGGACACTGAAGCTTTCTTT; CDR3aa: CASSQVRDTEAFF
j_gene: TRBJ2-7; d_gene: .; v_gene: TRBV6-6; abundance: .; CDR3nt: TGTGCCAGCAGTCTATCCGGCTACGAGCAGTACTTC; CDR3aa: CASSLSGYEQYF
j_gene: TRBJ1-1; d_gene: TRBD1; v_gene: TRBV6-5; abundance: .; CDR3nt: TGTGCCAGCAGTAGGGACAGGGCGGCTGAAGCTTTCTTT; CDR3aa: CASSRDRAAEAFF
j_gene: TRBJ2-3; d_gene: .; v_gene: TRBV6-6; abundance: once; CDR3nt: TGTGCCAGCAGTTATAAGAGGGGAGCACGCACAGATACGCAGTATTTT; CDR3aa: CASSYKRGARTDTQYF
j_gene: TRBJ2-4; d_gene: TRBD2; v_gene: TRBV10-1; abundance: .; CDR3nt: TGCGCCAGCAGTGACCCGACTAGCGGGAAGGGGGAAAACATTCAGTACTTC; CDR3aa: CASSDPTSGKGENIQYF
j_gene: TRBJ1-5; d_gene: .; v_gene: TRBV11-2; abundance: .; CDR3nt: TGTGCCAGCAGCTTATGGGCAGATCAGCCCCAGCATTTT; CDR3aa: CASSLWADQPQHF
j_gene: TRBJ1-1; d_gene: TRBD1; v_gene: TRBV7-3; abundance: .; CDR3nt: TGTGCCAGCAGCTTAGCTGGACAGGACACTGAAGCTTTCTTT; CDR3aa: CASSLAGQDTEAFF
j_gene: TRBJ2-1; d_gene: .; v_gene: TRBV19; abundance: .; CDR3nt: TGTGCCAGTAGTATAGAGCCTAGCACAAGGGAGCAGTTCTTC; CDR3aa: CASSIEPSTREQFF
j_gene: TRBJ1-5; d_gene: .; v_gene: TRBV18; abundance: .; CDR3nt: TGTGCCAGCTCACCAGGTAGCAATCAGCCCCAGCATTTT; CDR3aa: CASSPGSNQPQHF
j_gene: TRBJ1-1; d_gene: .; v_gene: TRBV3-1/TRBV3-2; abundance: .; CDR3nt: TGTGCCAGCAGCCGAACGCAAACAGACACTGAAGCTTTCTTT; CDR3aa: CASSRTQTDTEAFF
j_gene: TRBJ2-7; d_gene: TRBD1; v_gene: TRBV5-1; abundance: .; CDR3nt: TGCGCCAGCAGCGATACAGGGGGCTTCAACTACGAGCAGTACTTC; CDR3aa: CASSDTGGFNYEQYF
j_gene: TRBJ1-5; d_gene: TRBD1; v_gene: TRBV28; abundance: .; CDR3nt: TGTGCCAGCAGAGTTGAACAGGGGGCGATCCCTTGGGATCAGCCCCAGCATTTT; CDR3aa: CASRVEQGAIPWDQPQHF
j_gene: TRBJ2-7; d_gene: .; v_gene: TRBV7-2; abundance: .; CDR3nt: TGTGCCAGCAGTCCTTCCAGGGGGAGGTACGAGCAGTACTTC; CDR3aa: CASSPSRGRYEQYF
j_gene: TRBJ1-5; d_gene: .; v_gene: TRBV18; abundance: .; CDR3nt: TGTGCCAGCTCACTCCAACAGGGTCGAGGGCAGCCCCAGCATTTT; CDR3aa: CASSLQQGRGQPQHF
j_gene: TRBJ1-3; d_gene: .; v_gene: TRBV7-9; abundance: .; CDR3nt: TGTGCCAGCAGCGACAGCGGGGACACCATATATTTT; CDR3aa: CASSDSGDTIYF
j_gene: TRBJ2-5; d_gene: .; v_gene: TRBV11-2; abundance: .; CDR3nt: TGTGCCAGCAGCCCAGCGGGTCGGGGGCAAGAGACCCAGTACTTC; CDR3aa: CASSPAGRGQETQYF
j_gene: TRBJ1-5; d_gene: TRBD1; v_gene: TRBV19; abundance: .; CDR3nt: TGTGCCAGTAGTATTTTTCCGTTGGCAGGGGGTTGGAGACAGCCCCAGCATTTT; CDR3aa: CASSIFPLAGGWRQPQHF
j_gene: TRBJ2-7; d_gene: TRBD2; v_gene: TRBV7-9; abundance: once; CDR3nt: TGTGCCAGCAGCTTTGGCGGGAGCTCCTACGAGCAGTACTTC; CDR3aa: CASSFGGSSYEQYF
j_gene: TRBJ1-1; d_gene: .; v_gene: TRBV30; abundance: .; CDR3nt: TGTGCCTGGAGTCAATACACTGAAGCTTTCTTT; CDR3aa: CAWSQYTEAFF
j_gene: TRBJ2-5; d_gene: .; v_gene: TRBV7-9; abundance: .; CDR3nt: TGTGCCAGCAGCTACCCAGACAAGTACCAAGAGACCCAGTACTTC; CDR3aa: CASSYPDKYQETQYF